The text below deals with one T cell receptor beta chain. The data were obtained in a study of blood T cell repertoires in COVID-19. Study-wide context: Italy, Spain and the United States were the sources of the convalescent and acute COVID-19 samples.

The assay was immunoSEQ multiplex PCR, and TCRdb's table has in-frame clones only and misses some. The table records tens of thousands of clones, around four fifths of them present only once. CDR1 is SQVTM, CDR2 ANQGSEA, per germline. The CDR3 totals 14 residues. The ends were cut back, 7 bases at V and 11 bases at J, with 26 bases in the middle. The sequence was obtained from a human donor in a cohort sampled during active COVID-19. The sample comprised peripheral blood. V is TRBV29-1 and J is TRBJ1-1; possibly TRBD1 for D (6 bases). The CDR3 DNA follows: TGCAGCGCCCTGGGCAATCCCTCCGGACAGACCGCTTTCTTT. This translates into CSALGNPSGQTAFF.